This T cell receptor beta chain was observed in a study of blood T cell repertoires in COVID-19. Study summary: Material from acute and convalescent COVID-19 was sourced from the United States, Italy and Spain. PBMCs, B-cell-depleted T cells, or T cells were the source of the cDNA or gDNA that made up the material.

As handled by the study authors: Scientists estimated how many nucleated cells there were by amplifying reference gene primers. The data were produced by immunoSEQ multiplex PCR, yet TCRdb's version contains in-frame clones alone and is incomplete. V, J and clone size are taken as reported in that table, and D and trimming were inferred from the DNA itself. The sample contains about 200,000 clones, 70% to 90% of which appear only once. The CDR3 length is 17 residues. Germline V CDR1 and CDR2: LGHDT, YNNKEL (reference sequence). V shed 3 bases and J 5 bases; nucleotides not matched to a gene: 11. This TCR was recovered from a man between 40 and 49 years old with active or convalescent COVID-19. This rearrangement joins TRBV3-1 (or the pseudogene TRBV3-2) to TRBJ1-5, with 9 bases identical to TRBD1. The sequenced sample consisted of peripheral blood. The CDR3 nucleotides read TGTGCCAGCAGCCAGGTACCCTTCGGGACAGGGCATCAGCCCCAGCATTTT. Translated, it gives CASSQVPFGTGHQPQHF.